This T cell receptor beta chain originates from a study of shared clonotypes between healthy human individuals. Comments on this clone: Its target is not known.

Points from the study as a whole: On the whole, naive subsets had larger estimated richness than memory subsets had.

Generated by immunoSEQ multiplex PCR, the TCRdb table keeps only in-frame clones and is missing some. The sample carries roughly 2 million clones, 90% to 96% recorded once. The CDR3 extends over 17 amino acids. Germline V gene data show CDR1 as MGHRA and CDR2 as YSYEKL. V lost 1 base to trimming and J lost 1 base; unmatched junction nucleotides: 7. Material: naive CD4+ T cells sorted from blood. Regarding subset: CD45RA+ positively selected. The sequence came from a man between 18 and 35 years old in good health. The gene calls are TRBV4-1 and TRBJ2-5; 9 bases align to TRBD2. CDR3 region: CASSQVTGGGAQETQYF. The CDR3 DNA reads as TGCGCCAGCAGCCAAGTTACTGGCGGGGGGGCCCAAGAGACCCAGTACTTC.